The subject of this entry is one T cell receptor (beta chain). These data are taken from a study of blood T cell repertoires in COVID-19. Deletions cut 1 base from V and 8 bases from J, with 5 bases between. The CDR3 loop spans 11 amino acids. Using immunoSEQ multiplex PCR, the repertoire was profiled, and TCRdb retains in-frame clones only, with some absent. The sample has 150,000 to 190,000 clones, about 79% seen once. This TCR derives from a woman aged 45-65 years with acute or convalescent COVID-19. V and J are TRBV12-3 or TRBV12-4 and TRBJ1-1, with D perhaps matching TRBD1 (5 bases). Sequencing was done on a sample of peripheral blood. Here the CDR3 reads CASSLGTEAFF. The CDR3 DNA sequence: TGTGCCAGCAGTTTAGGGACAGAAGCTTTCTTT.